These T cell receptor beta chains were read from a single sample in a study of early T cells in non-severe SARS-CoV-2 infection. In TCRdb, the 5' RACE reads were re-called with MiXCR into one record per CDR3 protein. The top ten hold 4.5% to 6.5% of the sample, which has fewer than 80,000 distinct CDR3 sequences, about 9% seen once. The specimen sequenced was whole blood. All receptors come from an adult who was a healthcare worker with PCR-confirmed SARS-CoV-2 infection or an uninfected control (not recorded which). CDR3s include the opening cysteine and the closing phenylalanine or tryptophan. A D gene is named only where the DNA matches it firmly. Clone size is stated in some rows and not others, as once, few, many or a class when expanded.

j_call	d_call	v_call	clone_size	cdr3_aa	cdr3_nt
TRBJ2-1	-	TRBV20-1	-	CSASEGGSPSGEQFF	TGCAGTGCTTCTGAGGGGGGGAGCCCAAGCGGTGAGCAGTTCTTC
TRBJ2-3	-	TRBV6-4	-	CASRVKRRSTDTQYF	TGTGCCAGCAGGGTAAAGCGGAGAAGCACAGATACGCAGTATTTT
TRBJ2-3	TRBD2	TRBV5-6	-	CASRMSGRADCTQYF	TGTGCCAGCAGAATGAGCGGGAGGGCTGACTGTACGCAGTATTTT
TRBJ2-1	TRBD2	TRBV25-1	few	CASSEYEGLAGGDLYNEQFF	TGTGCCAGCAGTGAATACGAAGGACTAGCGGGAGGTGATCTCTACAATGAGCAGTTCTTC
TRBJ2-1	-	TRBV20-1	many	CSASMRRQNYNEQFF	TGCAGTGCTAGCATGCGGCGGCAGAACTACAATGAGCAGTTCTTC
TRBJ2-7	-	TRBV28	few	CASSRTTGSYEQYF	TGTGCCAGCAGTCGAACAACAGGGTCCTACGAGCAGTACTTC
TRBJ2-7	-	TRBV27	once	CASSLTGWGNYEQYF	TGTGCCAGCAGTTTAACAGGTTGGGGTAACTACGAGCAGTACTTC
TRBJ2-1	-	TRBV11-2	many	CASSLGILQGYNEQFF	TGTGCCAGCAGCTTAGGTATCCTGCAGGGCTACAATGAGCAGTTCTTC
TRBJ2-1	-	TRBV10-1	many	CASSVSPVGFEQFF	TGCGCCAGCAGTGTCTCCCCAGTCGGGTTTGAGCAGTTCTTC
TRBJ1-6	TRBD1	TRBV27	many	CASSLSGRTGDNSPLHF	TGTGCCAGCAGTTTATCGGGACGGACAGGGGACAATTCACCCCTCCACTTT
TRBJ2-1	TRBD2	TRBV20-1	many	CSAMTSGRMNEQFF	TGCAGTGCAATGACTAGCGGGAGGATGAATGAGCAGTTCTTC
TRBJ1-2	-	TRBV18	few	CASSPPDNYGYTF	TGTGCCAGCTCGCCCCCAGATAACTATGGCTACACCTTC
TRBJ1-6	TRBD1	TRBV18	many	CASSPPSGGIDNSPLHF	TGTGCCAGCTCACCACCGTCAGGGGGCATTGATAATTCACCCCTCCACTTT
TRBJ2-2	TRBD1	TRBV10-3	many	CATTWGQTNTGELFF	TGTGCCACCACATGGGGACAGACGAACACCGGGGAGCTGTTTTTT
TRBJ2-2	-	TRBV20-1	few	CSAPKGGATGELFF	TGCAGTGCTCCTAAGGGGGGCGCCACCGGGGAGCTGTTTTTT
TRBJ2-3	TRBD2	TRBV11-2	few	CASSPWPSRTSGRGLSTDTQYF	TGTGCCAGCAGCCCATGGCCGAGTAGGACTAGCGGGAGGGGACTTAGCACAGATACGCAGTATTTT
TRBJ2-1	-	TRBV20-1	few	CSANHHPGLMIYNEQFF	TGCAGTGCTAACCACCACCCGGGACTGATGATCTACAATGAGCAGTTCTTC
TRBJ1-1	TRBD1	TRBV27	few	CASRDRDAEAFF	TGTGCCAGCAGGGACAGGGACGCTGAAGCTTTCTTT
TRBJ2-5	-	TRBV20-1	few	CSADEAAGWQETQYF	TGCAGTGCGGACGAGGCGGCGGGATGGCAAGAGACCCAGTACTTC
TRBJ2-7	TRBD1	TRBV29-1	few	CSVYENRGYEQYF	TGCAGCGTTTATGAAAACAGGGGCTACGAGCAGTACTTC
TRBJ1-2	-	TRBV9	-	CASSPRQRLSAGNYGYTF	TGTGCCAGCAGCCCACGACAGAGGTTGTCGGCAGGGAACTATGGCTACACCTTC
TRBJ2-2	TRBD1	TRBV7-6	many	CASSLGQALSAIELFF	TGTGCCAGCAGCCTAGGACAGGCTTTATCTGCCATTGAGCTGTTTTTT
TRBJ2-3	-	TRBV5-1	many	CASSSLGTHTDTQYF	TGCGCCAGCAGCTCTTTGGGGACACACACAGATACGCAGTATTTT
TRBJ2-1	-	TRBV7-9	few	CASSPDHEQFF	TGTGCCAGCAGCCCTGACCATGAGCAGTTCTTC
TRBJ2-2	-	TRBV14	many	CASSQERGNTGELFF	TGTGCCAGCAGCCAAGAACGCGGTAACACCGGGGAGCTGTTTTTT
TRBJ2-5	-	TRBV20-1	few	CSASEAGQETQYF	TGCAGTGCTAGCGAAGCAGGGCAAGAGACCCAGTACTTC
TRBJ2-5	-	TRBV2	few	CASSVQGWETQYF	TGTGCCAGCAGTGTGCAGGGATGGGAGACCCAGTACTTC
TRBJ1-1	-	TRBV20-1	many	CSAGAGGRDTEAFF	TGCAGTGCCGGGGCCGGGGGCCGGGACACTGAAGCTTTCTTT
TRBJ1-5	-	TRBV5-8	few	CASHSRGYGNQPQHF	TGTGCCAGCCACTCCAGGGGATACGGCAATCAGCCCCAGCATTTT
TRBJ2-7	-	TRBV11-3	-	CASSLNLGEQYF	TGTGCCAGCAGCTTAAACCTCGGGGAGCAGTACTTC
TRBJ2-7	TRBD2	TRBV11-2	-	CASSPLGRASGIYEQYF	TGTGCCAGCAGCCCCCTCGGCAGGGCTAGCGGTATCTACGAGCAGTACTTC
TRBJ2-3	-	TRBV6-5	-	CATLSADTQYF	TGTGCCACGTTGTCCGCAGATACGCAGTATTTT
TRBJ2-3	-	TRBV10-1	-	CASSEAGPATDTQYF	TGCGCCAGCAGTGAGGCGGGGCCCGCCACAGATACGCAGTATTTT
TRBJ2-3	-	TRBV28	-	CASRSLGATEGTDTQYF	TGTGCCAGCAGGAGCTTGGGGGCAACAGAAGGCACAGATACGCAGTATTTT
TRBJ1-4	-	TRBV3-1	many	CASSLVSRRGEKLFF	TGTGCCAGCAGCCTGGTATCGAGGCGAGGGGAAAAACTGTTTTTT
TRBJ2-1	TRBD2	TRBV24-1	many	CATSDSGTSVNNEQFF	TGTGCCACCAGTGATTCAGGGACTAGCGTGAACAATGAGCAGTTCTTC
TRBJ2-3	TRBD2	TRBV20-1	-	CSAPGLAGNTDTQYF	TGCAGTGCTCCAGGACTAGCGGGGAACACAGATACGCAGTATTTT
TRBJ2-3	-	TRBV7-9	-	CASSLGGTPSTDTQYF	TGTGCCAGCAGCTTAGGGGGGACTCCTAGCACAGATACGCAGTATTTT